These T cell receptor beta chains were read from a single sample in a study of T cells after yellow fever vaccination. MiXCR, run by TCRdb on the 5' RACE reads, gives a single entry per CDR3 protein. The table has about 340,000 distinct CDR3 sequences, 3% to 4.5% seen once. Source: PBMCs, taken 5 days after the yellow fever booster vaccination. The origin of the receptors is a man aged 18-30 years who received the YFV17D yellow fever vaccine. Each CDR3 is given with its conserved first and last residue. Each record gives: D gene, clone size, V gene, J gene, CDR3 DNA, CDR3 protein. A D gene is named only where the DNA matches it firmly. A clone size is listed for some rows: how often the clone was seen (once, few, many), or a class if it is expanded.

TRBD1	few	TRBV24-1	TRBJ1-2	TGTGCCACCAGTGAATGGCAGGGGGCTGGCTACACCTTC	CATSEWQGAGYTF
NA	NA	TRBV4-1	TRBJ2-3	TGCGCCAGCAGCCACGCGACGGGGCCGGGCACAGATACGCAGTATTTT	CASSHATGPGTDTQYF
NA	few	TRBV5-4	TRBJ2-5	TGTGCCAGCAGCTTAGCGAAGACCCTCCAAGAGACCCAGTACTTC	CASSLAKTLQETQYF
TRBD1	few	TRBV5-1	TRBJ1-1	TGCGCCAGCAGCTTGTCCCAGGGGGCTTTGAGGAACACTGAAGCTTTCTTT	CASSLSQGALRNTEAFF
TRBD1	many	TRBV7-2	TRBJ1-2	TGTGCCAGCAGCACTCAGACAGGGACGAACTATGGCTACACCTTC	CASSTQTGTNYGYTF
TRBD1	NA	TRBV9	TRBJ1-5	TGTGCCAGCAGCGCGACAGGGGCCAATCAGCCCCAGCATTTT	CASSATGANQPQHF
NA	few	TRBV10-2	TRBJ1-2	TGCGCCAGCAGTGGGCCTGACAGAGGCTACACCTTC	CASSGPDRGYTF
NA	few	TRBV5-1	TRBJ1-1	TGCGCCAGCAGCAGCGGGACCGAGAACACTGAAGCTTTCTTT	CASSSGTENTEAFF
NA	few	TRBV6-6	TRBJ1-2	TGTGCCAGCAGTTGGGGAGCCGGGACACCCGATGGCTACACCTTC	CASSWGAGTPDGYTF
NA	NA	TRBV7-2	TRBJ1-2	TGTGCCAGCAGCTTAGACGCGACCTGGTATGGCTACACCTTC	CASSLDATWYGYTF